This T cell receptor (beta chain) derives from a study of T cell responses to AZD1222 COVID-19 vaccine. CDR3 size: 15 residues. The V end was cut by 5 bases, the J end by 1 base, with 14 bases between. CDR1 LNHDA and CDR2 SQIVND come from the germline V gene (reference sequence). Findings and caveats of the study: Across spike, vaccine-associated CD4 TCRs were found, dominant at 160-218 and 743-854. The donor group comprised mostly white British people and more females; the analysis possibly underestimated clonal diversity.

Note on this clone: Its target is unknown.

The protocol was immunoSEQ multiplex PCR, while the TCRdb copy is restricted to in-frame clones and leaves out a portion. The sample carries about 120,000 clones, over 75% recorded once. The sequence was collected from an adult in good health. The material sequenced was peripheral blood, taken on day 0 of AZD1222 vaccination. The J gene is TRBJ1-1, the V gene TRBV19; D not certain. CDR3 DNA: TGTGCCAGTAGTCGATTCGAGAATAAGAACACTGAAGCTTTCTTT. It encodes CASSRFENKNTEAFF.